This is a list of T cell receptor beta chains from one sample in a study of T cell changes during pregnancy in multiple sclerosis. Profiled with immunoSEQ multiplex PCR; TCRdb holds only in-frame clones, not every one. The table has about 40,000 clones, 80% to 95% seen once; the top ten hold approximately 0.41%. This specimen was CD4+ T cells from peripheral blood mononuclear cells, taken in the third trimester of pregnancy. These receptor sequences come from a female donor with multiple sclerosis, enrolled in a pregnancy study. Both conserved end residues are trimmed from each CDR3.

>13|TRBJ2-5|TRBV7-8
ASSGSGTIRETQY
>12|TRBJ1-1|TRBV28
ASSLRGGNTEAF
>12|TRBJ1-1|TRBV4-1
ASSQVVQGALAF
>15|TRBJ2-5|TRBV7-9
ASSPGLAGGPGETQY
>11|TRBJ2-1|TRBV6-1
ASSESTDRVQF
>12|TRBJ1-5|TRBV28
ASSLDRAGGSQH
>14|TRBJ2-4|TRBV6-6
ASSPGVSPAKNIQY
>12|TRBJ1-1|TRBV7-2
ASSPSRTNTEAF
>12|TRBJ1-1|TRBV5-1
ASSSLGVGTEAF
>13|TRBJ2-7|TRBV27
ASGRDRGSSYEQY
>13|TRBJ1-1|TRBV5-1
ASSPATSRNTEAF
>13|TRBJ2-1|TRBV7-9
ASSSGTISVNEQF
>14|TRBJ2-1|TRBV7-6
ASSLGGTGGYNEQF
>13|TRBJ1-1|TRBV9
ASSVVGTGGTEAF
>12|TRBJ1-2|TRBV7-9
ASSERDRRYGYT
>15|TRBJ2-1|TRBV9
ASSVELWQGPYNEQF
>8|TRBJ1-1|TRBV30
ASLNTEAF
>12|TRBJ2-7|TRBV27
ASSPGQTPYEQY
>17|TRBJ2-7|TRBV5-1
ASSLGTPGRVILTYEQY
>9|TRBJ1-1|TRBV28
ASRIGQAAF
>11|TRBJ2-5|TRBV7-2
ASTLREGGTQY
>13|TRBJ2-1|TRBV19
ASSITAGGRHEQF
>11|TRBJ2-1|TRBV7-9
ASSLSGGPQPF
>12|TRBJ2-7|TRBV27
ASRTPGLPYEQY
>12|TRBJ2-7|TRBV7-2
ASSLRLAGVEQY
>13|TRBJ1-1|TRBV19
ASCDPGQGNTEAF
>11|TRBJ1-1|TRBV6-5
ASSYNRGFEAF
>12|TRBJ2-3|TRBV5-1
ASSLGGSPDTQY
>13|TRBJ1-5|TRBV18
ASSLSTGSNQPQH
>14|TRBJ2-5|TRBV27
ASSLQGARGAETQY
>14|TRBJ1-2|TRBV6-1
ASSEAYQAGGRGYT
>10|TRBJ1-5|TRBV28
ASTLPNQPQH
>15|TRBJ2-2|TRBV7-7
ASSFGTGGAVTGELF
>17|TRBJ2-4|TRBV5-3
ARSLGLAGEGRAKNIQY
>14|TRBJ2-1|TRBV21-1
ASSKDPSGRANEQF
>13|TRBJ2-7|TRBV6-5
ASRPAPGKLYEQY
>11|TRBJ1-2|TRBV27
ASSSYRGHGYT
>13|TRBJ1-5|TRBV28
ASRLDRGQHQPQH
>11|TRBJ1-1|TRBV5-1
ASRRDTNTEAF
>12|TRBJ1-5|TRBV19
ASRFREVNQPQH
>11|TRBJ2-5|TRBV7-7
ASSNRQEETQY
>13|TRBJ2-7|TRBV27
ASSLGASGSLEQY
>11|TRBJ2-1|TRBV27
ASSRRQGNEQF
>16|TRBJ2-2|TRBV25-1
ASSEPLAGPLNTGELF
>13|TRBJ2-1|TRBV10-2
ASSDAGLGRDEQF
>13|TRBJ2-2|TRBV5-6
ASSSFTGRTGELF
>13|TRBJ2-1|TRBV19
ASSITAGDYNEQF
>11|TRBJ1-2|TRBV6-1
ASSEWLGSGYT
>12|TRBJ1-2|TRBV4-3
ASSPSQGNYGYT
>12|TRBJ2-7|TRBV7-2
ASSELRRTYEQY
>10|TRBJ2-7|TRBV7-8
ASSRERDEQY
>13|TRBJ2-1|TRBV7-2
ASSSGQGNYNEQF
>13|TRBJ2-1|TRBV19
ASSISPYSYNEQF
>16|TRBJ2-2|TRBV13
ASSLATGLAVNTGELF
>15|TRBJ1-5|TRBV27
ASGYPSDRDSNQPQH